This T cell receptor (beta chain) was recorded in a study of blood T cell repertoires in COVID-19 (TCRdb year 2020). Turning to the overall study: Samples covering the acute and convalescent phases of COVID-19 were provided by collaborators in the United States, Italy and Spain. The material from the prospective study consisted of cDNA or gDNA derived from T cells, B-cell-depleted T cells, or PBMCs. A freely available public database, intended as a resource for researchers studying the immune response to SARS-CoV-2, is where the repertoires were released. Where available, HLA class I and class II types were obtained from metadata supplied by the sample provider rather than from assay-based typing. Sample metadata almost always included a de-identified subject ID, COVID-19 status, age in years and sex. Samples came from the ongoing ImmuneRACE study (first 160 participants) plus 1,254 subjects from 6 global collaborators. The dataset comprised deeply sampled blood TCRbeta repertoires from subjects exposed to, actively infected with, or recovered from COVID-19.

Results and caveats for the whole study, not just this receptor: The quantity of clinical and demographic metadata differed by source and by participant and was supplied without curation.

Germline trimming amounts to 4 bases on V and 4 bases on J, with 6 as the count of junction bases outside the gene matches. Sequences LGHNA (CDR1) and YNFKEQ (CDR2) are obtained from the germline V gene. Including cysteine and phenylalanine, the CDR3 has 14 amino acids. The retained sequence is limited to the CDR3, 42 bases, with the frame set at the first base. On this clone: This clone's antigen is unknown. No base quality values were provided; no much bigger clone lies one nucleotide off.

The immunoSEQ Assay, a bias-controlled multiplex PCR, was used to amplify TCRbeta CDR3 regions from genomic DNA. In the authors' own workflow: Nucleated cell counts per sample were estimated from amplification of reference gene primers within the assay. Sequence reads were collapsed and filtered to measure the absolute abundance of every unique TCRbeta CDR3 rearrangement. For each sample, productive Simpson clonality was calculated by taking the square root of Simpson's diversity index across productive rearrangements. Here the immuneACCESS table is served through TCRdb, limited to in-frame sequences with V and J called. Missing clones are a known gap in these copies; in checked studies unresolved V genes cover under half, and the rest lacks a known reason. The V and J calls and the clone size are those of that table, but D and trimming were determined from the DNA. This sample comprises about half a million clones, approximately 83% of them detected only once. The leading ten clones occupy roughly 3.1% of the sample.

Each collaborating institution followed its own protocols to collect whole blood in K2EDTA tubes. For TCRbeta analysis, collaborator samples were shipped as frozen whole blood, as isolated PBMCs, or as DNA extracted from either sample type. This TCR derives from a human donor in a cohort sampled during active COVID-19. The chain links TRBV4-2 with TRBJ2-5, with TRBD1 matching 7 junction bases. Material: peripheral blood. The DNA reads TGTGCCAGCAGCCTTCACAGGGGAACAGAGACCCAGTACTTC. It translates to CASSLHRGTETQYF.